This record looks at one T cell receptor beta chain sequence and its context. What it binds is not known. This sample stems from a study of cytomegalovirus exposure and HLA in healthy donors. Whole-study findings and limits: Earlier analysis yielded a pattern in which most TCR beta V segments were productive about 87% or about 30% of the time. CMV serostatus was the sole immune exposure information available. For cytomegalovirus status, the classifier reportedly gave diagnoses with high specificity and sensitivity.

CDR1 is LNHDA and CDR2 is SQIVND in the germline V gene (reference sequence). The CDR3 contains 14 residues. The ends lost 3 bases at V and 5 bases at J; junction bases unmatched: 4. PCR employed 60 Vbeta and 13 Jbeta primers. TCRdb keeps only in-frame clones here, not all; method: immunoSEQ multiplex PCR. This sample has fewer than 250,000 clones, with around 82% found just once. The sample was PBMCs. The chain has TRBV19 and TRBJ2-3; TRBD1 matches at 8 bases. The TCR was taken from a man between 18 and 29 years old in good health and CMV-seronegative. DNA for the CDR3: TGTGCCAGTAGTATCGGACAGGGTCGAGATACGCAGTATTTT. Translating it yields CASSIGQGRDTQYF.